A selection of T cell receptor beta chains follows, all from one sample in a study of cytomegalovirus exposure and HLA in healthy donors. The method was immunoSEQ multiplex PCR; TCRdb's version includes in-frame clones alone and lacks a portion of them. The sample includes 150,000 to 200,000 clones, 85% of them seen just once. The sample taken for sequencing was PBMCs. These receptors were collected from a boy between 2 and 10 years old in good health and CMV-seronegative. Both conserved end residues are part of each CDR3. The order of the fields is J gene, clone size, D gene, V gene, CDR3 DNA, CDR3 protein. The D gene is left open where the match is weak. Size tells how often a clone was seen (once, few, many) or the class of an expanded clone, and some rows leave it out.

j_call: TRBJ2-3
clone_size: .
d_call: .
v_call: TRBV6-6
cdr3_nt: TGTGCCAGCAGGGCAGGCACAGATACGCAGTATTTT
cdr3_aa: CASRAGTDTQYF

j_call: TRBJ2-1
clone_size: .
d_call: .
v_call: TRBV7-9
cdr3_nt: TGTGCCAGCACCACCCCGACACTCTACAATGAGCAGTTCTTC
cdr3_aa: CASTTPTLYNEQFF

j_call: TRBJ1-2
clone_size: .
d_call: .
v_call: TRBV5-6
cdr3_nt: TGTGCCAGCAGCTTGGGACAGGATGAGCGAGGCTACACCTTC
cdr3_aa: CASSLGQDERGYTF

j_call: TRBJ1-3
clone_size: .
d_call: .
v_call: TRBV19
cdr3_nt: TGTGCCAGTAGTATTGGACTGAACTCTGGAAACACCATATATTTT
cdr3_aa: CASSIGLNSGNTIYF

j_call: TRBJ2-7
clone_size: .
d_call: .
v_call: TRBV19
cdr3_nt: TGTGCCAGTAGCCAGGGGTTCTCCTACGAGCAGTACTTC
cdr3_aa: CASSQGFSYEQYF

j_call: TRBJ2-7
clone_size: .
d_call: TRBD1
v_call: TRBV16
cdr3_nt: TGTGCCAGCAGTAAAGGACGGGACAGGGGCCTCGAGCAGTACTTC
cdr3_aa: CASSKGRDRGLEQYF

j_call: TRBJ2-5
clone_size: .
d_call: .
v_call: TRBV4-1
cdr3_nt: TGCGCCAGCAGCCAATCGATCCAGGTTCAAGAGACCCAGTACTTC
cdr3_aa: CASSQSIQVQETQYF

j_call: TRBJ2-1
clone_size: few
d_call: TRBD2
v_call: TRBV7-9
cdr3_nt: TGTGCCAGCAGCTTACGAGCGGGGGCCTCCTACAATGAGCAGTTCTTC
cdr3_aa: CASSLRAGASYNEQFF

j_call: TRBJ2-4
clone_size: .
d_call: .
v_call: TRBV28
cdr3_nt: TGTGCCAGCAGTTTTTTCGATCGGCGGAAAGCCAAAAACATTCAGTACTTC
cdr3_aa: CASSFFDRRKAKNIQYF

j_call: TRBJ1-5
clone_size: .
d_call: .
v_call: TRBV28
cdr3_nt: TGTGCCAGCAGTCCCGGGAGGTTTCGCAATCAGCCCCAGCATTTT
cdr3_aa: CASSPGRFRNQPQHF

j_call: TRBJ1-1
clone_size: few
d_call: .
v_call: TRBV5-1
cdr3_nt: TGCGCCAGCAGCCTGACAGGGAACACTGAAGCTTTCTTT
cdr3_aa: CASSLTGNTEAFF

j_call: TRBJ2-1
clone_size: .
d_call: TRBD2
v_call: TRBV28
cdr3_nt: TGTGCCAGCAGTTTAGTCCTAGCGGGAGGGCAGGATGAGCAGTTCTTC
cdr3_aa: CASSLVLAGGQDEQFF

j_call: TRBJ2-2
clone_size: .
d_call: TRBD2
v_call: TRBV6-6
cdr3_nt: TGTGCCAGCAGTTACCTTGGGGCGGGAGAAGGGGAGCTGTTTTTT
cdr3_aa: CASSYLGAGEGELFF

j_call: TRBJ2-1
clone_size: few
d_call: TRBD2
v_call: TRBV6-4
cdr3_nt: TGTGCCAGCAGTTATCTTAGCGGGGGGACCTTCGATGAGCAGTTCTTC
cdr3_aa: CASSYLSGGTFDEQFF

j_call: TRBJ2-1
clone_size: .
d_call: TRBD1
v_call: TRBV7-8
cdr3_nt: TGTGCCAGCACCCCCGACAGGGGGCAGCGGCAGTTCTTC
cdr3_aa: CASTPDRGQRQFF

j_call: TRBJ1-6
clone_size: .
d_call: .
v_call: TRBV6-4
cdr3_nt: TGTGCCAGCAGTGACCCTCGAAAATCGGGGAGCTCCTATAATTCACCCCTCCACTTT
cdr3_aa: CASSDPRKSGSSYNSPLHF

j_call: TRBJ1-1
clone_size: .
d_call: TRBD1
v_call: TRBV5-1
cdr3_nt: TGCGCCAGCAGCTTAGACAGGGTCGGCACTGAAGCTTTCTTT
cdr3_aa: CASSLDRVGTEAFF

j_call: TRBJ2-5
clone_size: .
d_call: TRBD1
v_call: TRBV7-6
cdr3_nt: TGTGCCAGCAGCTTACGGGGACAGGGTCAAAAGACCCAGTACTTC
cdr3_aa: CASSLRGQGQKTQYF

j_call: TRBJ2-3
clone_size: .
d_call: .
v_call: TRBV28
cdr3_nt: TGTGCCAGCAGCCTGGCAGGGTCAGGGGATACGCAGTATTTT
cdr3_aa: CASSLAGSGDTQYF

j_call: TRBJ2-3
clone_size: .
d_call: TRBD2
v_call: TRBV29-1
cdr3_nt: TGCAGCGGAAAAACAGGTCCGGGAGGTACGCAGTATTTT
cdr3_aa: CSGKTGPGGTQYF

j_call: TRBJ1-1
clone_size: .
d_call: .
v_call: TRBV5-6
cdr3_nt: TGTGCCAGCAGCTTTTGGACGAGGTTGGGGGCCACTGAAGCTTTCTTT
cdr3_aa: CASSFWTRLGATEAFF

j_call: TRBJ1-2
clone_size: .
d_call: TRBD1
v_call: TRBV4-2
cdr3_nt: TGTGCCAGCAGCCAAGAGGGCGGGACAGGGTTCCTCTATGGCTACACCTTC
cdr3_aa: CASSQEGGTGFLYGYTF

j_call: TRBJ1-5
clone_size: .
d_call: .
v_call: TRBV25-1
cdr3_nt: TGTGCCAGCAGTGATCCCCAAACAGGGAACCAGCCCCAGCATTTT
cdr3_aa: CASSDPQTGNQPQHF

j_call: TRBJ1-5
clone_size: .
d_call: .
v_call: TRBV7-9
cdr3_nt: TGTGCCAGCAGCTTAAGCGGGGTTAGCAATCAGCCCCAGCATTTT
cdr3_aa: CASSLSGVSNQPQHF

j_call: TRBJ2-3
clone_size: .
d_call: .
v_call: TRBV28
cdr3_nt: TGTGCCAGCAGTTTAACCAGGGCTGGCCTCAGGGGCACAGATACGCAGTATTTT
cdr3_aa: CASSLTRAGLRGTDTQYF

j_call: TRBJ2-7
clone_size: few
d_call: TRBD1
v_call: TRBV9
cdr3_nt: TGTGCCAGCAGCGTAGGGCCGGGACAGGGATACGAGCAGTACTTC
cdr3_aa: CASSVGPGQGYEQYF

j_call: TRBJ2-7
clone_size: few
d_call: .
v_call: TRBV5-1
cdr3_nt: TGCGCCAGCAGCAGGGACTCTTACGAGCAGTACTTC
cdr3_aa: CASSRDSYEQYF

j_call: TRBJ2-1
clone_size: once
d_call: TRBD2
v_call: TRBV9
cdr3_nt: TGTGCCAGCAGCCCCTTAGCGGGAGATCTGAATGAGCAGTTCTTC
cdr3_aa: CASSPLAGDLNEQFF

j_call: TRBJ1-1
clone_size: once
d_call: .
v_call: TRBV4-1
cdr3_nt: TGCGCCAGCAGCGACCTGACAGGTACTATGAACACTGAAGCTTTCTTT
cdr3_aa: CASSDLTGTMNTEAFF

j_call: TRBJ1-3
clone_size: .
d_call: .
v_call: TRBV23-1
cdr3_nt: TGCGCCAGCAGGCCGGGTGGGGGGAACACCATATATTTT
cdr3_aa: CASRPGGGNTIYF

j_call: TRBJ2-3
clone_size: .
d_call: .
v_call: TRBV5-1
cdr3_nt: TGCGCCAGCAGCTCGGGCGGCGGGGTAATATCCACAGATACGCAGTATTTT
cdr3_aa: CASSSGGGVISTDTQYF

j_call: TRBJ1-5
clone_size: .
d_call: .
v_call: TRBV5-6
cdr3_nt: TGTGCCAGCAGCTTGAATACGGGATATAGCAATCAGCCCCAGCATTTT
cdr3_aa: CASSLNTGYSNQPQHF